These T cell receptor beta chains were read from a single sample in a study of T-cell memory formation after mild COVID-19. TCRdb itself ran the 5' RACE reads through MiXCR, one entry per CDR3 protein. The sample carries over 150,000 distinct CDR3 sequences, around a fifth recorded once. Sequencing was performed on PBMCs or a T cell subset sorted from them (not recorded which). Every receptor here comes from an adult woman who had mild COVID-19 (a few samples of this study predate the infection). Cell type and time point are not known. Both conserved end residues are part of each CDR3. The D gene is left open where the match is weak.

v_call: TRBV4-1
d_call: -
j_call: TRBJ2-2
cdr3_aa: CASGGLNTGELFF

v_call: TRBV7-6
d_call: TRBD2
j_call: TRBJ2-5
cdr3_aa: CASSFGTSGRGGTQYF

v_call: TRBV27
d_call: -
j_call: TRBJ2-6
cdr3_aa: CASSLAGSGANVLTF

v_call: TRBV11-2
d_call: TRBD1
j_call: TRBJ2-1
cdr3_aa: CASSTRQGAYNEQFF

v_call: TRBV12-3/TRBV12-4
d_call: TRBD2
j_call: TRBJ2-1
cdr3_aa: CASSPTTSGGHNEQFF

v_call: TRBV29-1
d_call: -
j_call: TRBJ2-7
cdr3_aa: CSVELEGGSSYEQYF

v_call: TRBV12-3/TRBV12-4
d_call: -
j_call: TRBJ1-1
cdr3_aa: CASSSLGETEAFF

v_call: TRBV19
d_call: -
j_call: TRBJ2-7
cdr3_aa: CASSIDNYEQYF

v_call: TRBV7-9
d_call: -
j_call: TRBJ2-5
cdr3_aa: CASSFVGGETQYF

v_call: TRBV9
d_call: TRBD2
j_call: TRBJ2-7
cdr3_aa: CASSVAGGVTAYEQYF

v_call: TRBV7-6
d_call: TRBD2
j_call: TRBJ2-7
cdr3_aa: CASSLEAGGLDDSYEQYF

v_call: TRBV3-1
d_call: TRBD2
j_call: TRBJ2-7
cdr3_aa: CASSLGLAGYYEQYF

v_call: TRBV9
d_call: -
j_call: TRBJ2-3
cdr3_aa: CASSVEAGGVTDTQYF

v_call: TRBV24-1
d_call: TRBD1
j_call: TRBJ2-1
cdr3_aa: CATMGQGTNEQFF

v_call: TRBV10-2
d_call: TRBD1
j_call: TRBJ2-1
cdr3_aa: CASSDLDRDDEQFF

v_call: TRBV29-1
d_call: -
j_call: TRBJ1-2
cdr3_aa: CSVTPPNYGYTF